This TCR beta chain was sequenced in a study of beta chain features in type 1 diabetes. Overall study: All of the samples together had 95 million to 140 million sorted cells examined.

A note on this clone: What it binds is not known.

V lost 5 bases, J lost 0 bases, and 7 bases lay in between. The CDR3 has 13 amino acids. CDR1 and CDR2 from the germline V gene are KGHSH and LQKENI. The study reverse transcribed the entire isolated RNA, so it sequenced expressed TCRB transcripts. The study sequenced naive, central memory and regulatory T cell samples to an average of about 3.5 million reads. The data were produced by immunoSEQ multiplex PCR, yet TCRdb's version contains in-frame clones alone and is incomplete. The top ten clones hold 1.3% to 1.5% of a sample with more than 25,000 clones, 55% to 60% of them seen once. Study-wide points: High-TCR-expressing cells could be over-represented by cDNA sequencing. Amplification by PCR could prefer shorter templates, with the same effect in patients and controls. TCRB CDR3 length was moderately but significantly reduced in all four CD4+ subsets of Type 1 diabetes patients.

This receptor was taken from a woman aged 18-35 years with type 1 diabetes. Sequencing was done on a sample of Tregs from blood. The J gene is TRBJ1-1, the V gene TRBV18; no clear D. The DNA for the CDR3 is TGTGCCAGCTCAACCTCAGTGAACACTGAAGCTTTCTTT. This translates into CASSTSVNTEAFF.